The 27 T cell receptor beta chains in this list originate from one sample, sequenced in a study of spatial heterogeneity in lung cancer. Their antigen targets remain unknown. Study-wide points: For expanded intratumoral alpha and beta TCRs, counts tracked tumor mutation counts.

The time point is: sample taken at primary tumor resection. In TCRdb, the 5' RACE reads were re-called with MiXCR into one record per CDR3 protein. The sample has under 20,000 distinct CDR3 sequences; 9.5% to 10% are singletons. The sample here was lung tumor tissue, taken at surgery. Every receptor here comes from a female donor with early-stage non-small cell lung cancer.

With respect to this clonotype: For a library built for alpha chains, this beta chain is a stray read; little rests on its size. The chain is built from TRBV11-2 and TRBJ2-2; TRBD1 might be the D (5 bases). Germline V lookup: CDR1 SGHAT, CDR2 FQNNGV. With 3 bases removed from V and 3 bases from J, the gap between germline ends came to 11 bases. This CDR3 region has 15 residues. The CDR3, as DNA: TGTGCCAGCAGCTTGTTTCAACAGGACACCGGGGAGCTGTTTTTT. This sequence encodes CASSLFQQDTGELFF.

By share of the sample, this clonotype is medium-sized. The library was built for alpha chains, so this beta chain is an off-target read and its size means little. The V gene is TRBV30, the J gene TRBJ2-3; TRBD2 agrees at 8 bases. J was trimmed by 2 bases and V by 5 bases; bases with no gene match: 6. CDR1 and CDR2 (germline): GTSNPN, SVGIG (reference sequence). This CDR3 is 14 amino acids long. The CDR3 spells CAWGAGGNTDTQYF. The CDR3 DNA sequence: TGTGCCTGGGGGGCGGGGGGAAACACAGATACGCAGTATTTT.

This clonotype was detected ten times or more. With the library built for alpha chains, this beta chain is off target and its frequency is not meaningful. The V gene is TRBV12-3 or TRBV12-4, the J gene TRBJ2-5, with D hard to call. The CDR3 consists of 14 residues. Deletions cut 5 bases from V and 2 bases from J, with 12 bases between. CDR3 amino acids: CASSPPGLQETQYF. In DNA form, the CDR3 reads TGTGCCAGCAGTCCGCCAGGTTTGCAAGAGACCCAGTACTTC.

A remark on this clonotype: In a library made to pick up alpha chains, this beta chain is a stray read with a size that means little. This chain connects TRBV7-8 to TRBJ2-1; maybe TRBD2 (7 bases). Per the germline V gene, CDR1 is SGHVS and CDR2 is FQNEAQ. Trimming took 4 bases from V and 8 from J, leaving 15 bases between them. This CDR3 comprises 14 residues. CDR3 residues: CASSYEGGQDEQFF. The CDR3 DNA reads as TGTGCCAGCAGCTACGAGGGGGGGCAAGATGAGCAGTTCTTC. Full variable domain (missing parts from reference TRBV7-8 and TRBJ2-1): GAGVSQSPRYKVAKRGQDVALRCDPISGHVSLFWYQQALGQGPEFLTYFQNEAQLDKSGLPSDRFFAERPEGSVSTLKIQRTQQEDSAVYLCASSYEGGQDEQFFGPGTRLTVL.

This clonotype was counted many times. Since it is a stray read in a library aimed at alpha chains, this beta chain has a size that is not meaningful. The gene calls are TRBV5-1 and TRBJ1-2; 11 nucleotides agree with TRBD1. Per the germline V gene, CDR1 is SGHRS and CDR2 is YFSETQ. Trimming took 1 base from V and 3 from J; bases not matched to a gene: 5. CDR3 length: 16 residues. The DNA for the CDR3 is TGCGCCAGCAGCTTGTCCCCGGGACAGGGGGACTATGGCTACACCTTC. As protein: CASSLSPGQGDYGYTF.

Remarks on this clonotype: Little can be read into the size of this beta chain, an off-target read in a library designed for alpha chains. The V gene is TRBV19, the J gene TRBJ1-5; D might be TRBD1 (5 bases). This CDR3 has 13 residues. Germline V gene data show CDR1 as LNHDA and CDR2 as SQIVND (reference sequence). With 1 base removed from V and 7 bases from J, the gap between germline ends came to 8 bases. The CDR3 loop is CASSIGRDQPQHF. The CDR3 DNA is TGTGCCAGTAGTATAGGGAGGGACCAGCCCCAGCATTTT.

With respect to this clonotype: Found in a library prepared for alpha chains, this beta chain is an off-target read, and its abundance has little meaning. CDR3 in DNA: TGTGCCAGCAGTAAAGGGGAGACCCAGTACTTC. Its translation is CASSKGETQYF. The chain couples TRBV2 to TRBJ2-5; D remains unclear. V was pared by 5 bases and J by 5 bases, with 6 bases between. Germline loops: CDR1 SNHLY, CDR2 FYNNEI. The CDR3 contains 11 residues.

This clonotype was found once. A much larger clone differs from this one at a single base, so this may be a read error. This beta chain is an off-target read within a library intended for alpha chains, so its frequency means little. The chain recombines TRBV7-9 with TRBJ2-7; TRBD2 matches at 11 bases. Germline V lookup: CDR1 SEHNR, CDR2 FQNEAQ (reference sequence). V shed 5 bases, J shed 8 bases, and the junction held 11 bases outside the gene matches. There are 15 residues in the CDR3. CDR3 sequence reads: CASSAELAGVAQQYF. CDR3 coding DNA: TGTGCCAGCAGCGCCGAACTAGCGGGGGTGGCCCAGCAGTACTTC.

Notes on this clonotype: This beta chain appears as a stray read in a library generated for alpha chains; its size is not informative. The chain is built from TRBV3-1 and TRBJ2-7, with D possibly called TRBD1 or TRBD2 (6 bases each). The germline V and J ends were trimmed by 2 bases and 6 bases, with 20 bases remaining between them. Germline CDR1 is LGHDT and CDR2 is YNNKEL (reference sequence). The CDR3 spans 16 residues. The CDR3 bases are TGTGCCAGCAGCCAAAAGGGCGGAGGGGGGTCAGCCGAGCAGTACTTC. Amino acid sequence: CASSQKGGGGSAEQYF.

This clonotype was picked up many times. Within a library made for alpha chains, this beta chain is off target, and its count is uninformative. The V call is TRBV28, the J call TRBJ2-4, with D hard to call. CDR1 is MDHEN, CDR2 SYDVKM, per germline. V lost 6 bases, J lost 8 bases, and 14 bases lay in between. This CDR3 contains 13 residues. CDR3 sequence: CASRETSPDIQYF. CDR3 nucleotides: TGTGCCAGCAGAGAGACCTCTCCGGACATTCAGTACTTC.

Worth noting for this clonotype: For a library built for alpha chains, this beta chain is a stray read; little rests on its size. V and J are TRBV7-8 and TRBJ1-2; TRBD1 aligns across 10 bases. Per germline, CDR1 SGHVS and CDR2 FQNEAQ. This CDR3 has 14 amino acids. The ends lost 4 bases at V and 8 bases at J; junction bases unmatched: 7. CDR3 in DNA: TGTGCCAGCAGCTCGGGACAGGGGACTGGCGGCTACACCTTC. As protein: CASSSGQGTGGYTF.

This clonotype was observed a few times. This beta chain represents an off-target read in a library built for alpha chains; its size is of limited meaning. V gene TRBV7-6 combines with J gene TRBJ1-2, with a possible D match to TRBD1 (6 bases). Trimming removed 4 bases from V and 8 bases from J, with 20 bases in between. Germline CDR1 SGHVS, CDR2 FNYEAQ. CDR3 size: 15 residues. CDR3 coding DNA: TGTGCCAGCAGCTCCCAAGGGGGGTATCTGGAGGGCTACACCTTC. Translation gives CASSSQGGYLEGYTF.

There are many counts of this clonotype. Being off target in a library aimed at alpha chains, this beta chain has a size of little meaning. V is TRBV6-5 and J is TRBJ1-3; a weak D match, TRBD1 (5 bases). V was shortened by 0 bases and J by 1 base, with 7 bases between the two germline ends. CDR1 and CDR2 (germline): MNHEY, SVGAGI. This CDR3 has 15 amino acids. Here the CDR3 reads CASSYSEGSGNTIYF. CDR3 bases: TGTGCCAGCAGTTACTCAGAGGGGTCTGGAAACACCATATATTTT.

By sample share, this clonotype is medium-sized (0.01 to 0.1%). With the library built for alpha chains, this beta chain is off target and its frequency is not meaningful. The rearrangement links TRBV20-1 to TRBJ2-3; 10 nucleotides agree with TRBD2. V lost 1 base, J lost 2 bases, and 3 bases stayed unmatched. CDR3 size: 15 residues. Germline V CDR1 and CDR2: DFQATT, SNEGSKA (reference sequence). The CDR3 sequence is CSARGLAGDTDTQYF. CDR3 nucleotides: TGCAGTGCTAGAGGGCTAGCGGGGGACACAGATACGCAGTATTTT.

This clonotype has ten or more counts. Little can be read into the size of this beta chain, an off-target read in a library designed for alpha chains. The chain has TRBV20-1 and TRBJ2-7; D might be TRBD1 (6 bases). Trimming shortened V by 4 bases and J by 2 bases, and 9 bases separated the two germline ends. This CDR3 is built from 12 residues. Germline V gives CDR1 DFQATT, CDR2 SNEGSKA (reference sequence). Here the CDR3 DNA reads TGCAGTGCTACCCGACAGGCCTACGAGCAGTACTTC. Translated: CSATRQAYEQYF.

This clonotype was counted at least ten times. With the library built for alpha chains, this beta chain is off target and its frequency is not meaningful. The chain has TRBV5-1 and TRBJ2-3; 8 nucleotides align to TRBD2. Looked up from germline, CDR1 is SGHRS and CDR2 is YFSETQ. The CDR3 is 16 amino acids. V shed 4 bases, J shed 3 bases, and the junction held 10 bases outside the gene matches. In nucleotides, the CDR3 is TGCGCCAGCAGCCACCCGCGGGGCGGGGGGACAGATACGCAGTATTTT. Amino acid sequence: CASSHPRGGGTDTQYF.

This clonotype was picked up a small number of times. Little can be read into the size of this beta chain, an off-target read in a library designed for alpha chains. The rearrangement joins TRBV4-2 to TRBJ2-5; tentatively, D is TRBD2 (6 bases). Germline assignment: CDR1 LGHNA and CDR2 YNFKEQ. This CDR3 region has 15 residues. V lost 0 bases and J lost 0, with 8 bases in between. CDR3 coding DNA: TGTGCCAGCAGCCAAGAAAGCGGGTACCAAGAGACCCAGTACTTC. Protein sequence: CASSQESGYQETQYF.

In this sample, this clonotype turned up a few times. This beta chain represents an off-target read in a library built for alpha chains; its size is of limited meaning. The genes are TRBV5-5 and TRBJ2-5; no reliable D call. Germline CDR1 is SGHKS and CDR2 is YYEKEE (reference sequence). CDR3 size: 13 residues. The V end was cut by 4 bases, the J end by 7 bases, with 14 bases between. DNA of the CDR3: TGTGCCAGCAGCGCGGACCCTGTGGGGACCCAGTACTTC. This encodes CASSADPVGTQYF. Full variable domain (outside the CDR3, taken from reference TRBV5-5 and TRBJ2-5): DAGVTQSPTHLIKTRGQQVTLRCSPISGHKSVSWYQQVLGQGPQFIFQYYEKEERGRGNFPDRFSARQFPNYSSELNVNALLLGDSALYLCASSADPVGTQYFGPGTRLLVL.

On this clonotype: Given a much more abundant clone one base away, this may be a read error. In a library made to pick up alpha chains, this beta chain is a stray read with a size that means little. CDR3 amino acids: CATSYGTGYTGELFF. Written as DNA, the CDR3 is TGTGCCACCAGCTACGGGACAGGGTACACCGGGGAGCTGTTTTTT. V and J are TRBV15 and TRBJ2-2; 9 bases agree with TRBD1. The CDR3 has 15 amino acids. Germline CDR1 is LNHNV and CDR2 is YYDKDF (reference sequence). The V segment lost 5 bases and the J segment 3 bases; nucleotides outside the gene matches: 4.

This clonotype was observed many times. The library was prepared for alpha chains; this beta chain is a stray read, so its frequency means little. V and J are TRBV30 and TRBJ2-5, with 14 bases fitting TRBD2. The trim removed 5 bases at V and 2 bases at J, leaving 16 bases unmatched. CDR3 length: 19 amino acids. The germline V gene has CDR1 GTSNPN and CDR2 SVGIG (reference sequence). CDR3 sequence: CAWEGPVGLAGVRQETQYF. Written as DNA, the CDR3 is TGTGCCTGGGAGGGACCTGTGGGACTAGCGGGGGTTCGGCAAGAGACCCAGTACTTC. Full variable domain (remainder filled in from reference TRBV30 and TRBJ2-5): SQTIHQWPATLVQPVGSPLSLECTVEGTSNPNLYWYRQAAGRGLQLLFYSVGIGQISSEVPQNLSASRPQDRQFILSSKKLLLSDSGFYLCAWEGPVGLAGVRQETQYFGPGTRLLVL.

This clonotype has a count of ten or more. Since it is a stray read in a library aimed at alpha chains, this beta chain has a size that is not meaningful. V and J are TRBV10-1 and TRBJ2-1; the match to TRBD2 covers 10 bases. V gave up 7 bases and J gave up 0 bases; unmatched junction bases: 15. CDR1 is WNHNN, CDR2 SYGVQD, per germline (reference sequence). The CDR3 has 19 amino acids. CDR3 sequence reads: CASTTSRLAGPSSYNEQFF. As DNA, the CDR3 is TGCGCCAGCACCACGTCCCGACTAGCGGGCCCAAGCTCCTACAATGAGCAGTTCTTC.

Notes on this clonotype: This beta chain appears as a stray read in a library generated for alpha chains; its size is not informative. The gene calls are TRBV4-2 and TRBJ2-7; 8 nucleotides match TRBD2. CDR3 length: 15 residues. Germline lookup yields CDR1 LGHNA and CDR2 YNFKEQ. The trim removed 1 base at V and 3 bases at J, leaving 5 bases unmatched. This CDR3 reads CASSQGSSGVYEQYF. CDR3 nucleotide sequence: TGTGCCAGCAGCCAAGGTAGTAGCGGGGTCTACGAGCAGTACTTC.

In its sample, this clonotype was seen a few times. This beta chain is a stray sequence in a library constructed for alpha chains; its clone size is not meaningful. The chain combines TRBV7-8 with TRBJ2-6; D may be TRBD1 (5 bases). Germline lookup yields CDR1 SGHVS and CDR2 FQNEAQ. This CDR3 region has 12 residues. The V end was cut by 10 bases, the J end by 8 bases, with 12 bases between. For the CDR3, the DNA is TGTGCCACCTCAGGGTGGTCCAACGTCCTGACTTTC. Translated, it gives CATSGWSNVLTF.

Regarding this clonotype: Found in a library prepared for alpha chains, this beta chain is an off-target read, and its abundance has little meaning. This chain connects TRBV12-3 or TRBV12-4 to TRBJ2-7; 12 bases fit TRBD2. This CDR3 comprises 14 residues. J lost 5 bases, V lost 7 bases, and 6 bases had no gene match. CDR3 bases: TGTGCCAGCAACCTGAGACTAGCGGGAGACGAGCAGTACTTC. Amino acids: CASNLRLAGDEQYF.

This clonotype was recorded at least ten times. The library was built for alpha chains, so this beta chain is an off-target read and its size means little. The rearrangement uses TRBV9 and TRBJ2-5; D not resolved. The CDR3 has 13 amino acids. The germline V and J ends were trimmed by 0 bases and 2 bases, with 5 bases remaining between them. Germline V lookup: CDR1 SGDLS, CDR2 YYNGEE. CDR3 nucleotides: TGTGCCAGCAGCGTAGCAACACAAGAGACCCAGTACTTC. This translates into CASSVATQETQYF.

There are a few counts of this clonotype. With the library built for alpha chains, this beta chain is off target and its frequency is not meaningful. CDR3 sequence: CASSRPAGGYEQYF. CDR3 bases: TGTGCCAGCAGCCGCCCAGCAGGGGGCTACGAGCAGTACTTC. The rearrangement uses TRBV7-9 and TRBJ2-7; 7 positions agree with TRBD1. CDR3 length: 14 amino acids. V shed 5 bases and J 3 bases; nucleotides not matched to a gene: 7. The germline CDR1 and CDR2 sequences are SEHNR and FQNEAQ (reference sequence).

This clonotype was recorded at least ten times. The size of this beta chain means little, since it is a stray read in a library made for alpha chains. V gene TRBV12-3 or TRBV12-4 combines with J gene TRBJ1-2; D gene uncertain. V was clipped by 4 bases and J by 2 bases, with 14 bases between them. The CDR3 length is 15 residues. The CDR3 here is CASSSPLGNNYGYTF. CDR3 sequence (DNA): TGTGCCAGCAGTTCCCCCCTGGGCAACAACTATGGCTACACCTTC.